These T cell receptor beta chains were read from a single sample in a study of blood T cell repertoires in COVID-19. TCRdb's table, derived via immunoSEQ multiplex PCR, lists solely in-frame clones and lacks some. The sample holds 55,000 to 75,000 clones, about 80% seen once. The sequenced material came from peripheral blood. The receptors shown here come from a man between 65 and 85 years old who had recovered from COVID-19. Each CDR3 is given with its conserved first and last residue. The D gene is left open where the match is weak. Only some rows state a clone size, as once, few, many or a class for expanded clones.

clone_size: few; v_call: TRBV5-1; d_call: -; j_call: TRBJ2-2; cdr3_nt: TGCGCCAGCAGCTTAGAACCTATCGGTAACACCGGGGAGCTGTTTTTT; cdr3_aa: CASSLEPIGNTGELFF
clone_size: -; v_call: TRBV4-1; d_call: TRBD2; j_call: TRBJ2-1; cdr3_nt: TGCGCCAGCAGCCCGGGACTAGCGGGGGCATTGAGGCAGTTCTTC; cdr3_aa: CASSPGLAGALRQFF
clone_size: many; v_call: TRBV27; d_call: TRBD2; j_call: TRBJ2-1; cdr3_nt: TGTGCCAGCAGTTTCCTAGCGGGAGGTCACAATGAGCAGTTCTTC; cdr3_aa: CASSFLAGGHNEQFF
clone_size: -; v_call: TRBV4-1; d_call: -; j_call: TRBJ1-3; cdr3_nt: TGCGCCAGCAGCCGAGGGGGATTGGTCCTCTCTGGAAACACCATATATTTT; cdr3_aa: CASSRGGLVLSGNTIYF
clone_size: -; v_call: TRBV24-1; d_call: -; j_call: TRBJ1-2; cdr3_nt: TGTGCCACCAGTGATTTGACAGTTCCCTATGGCTACACCTTC; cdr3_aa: CATSDLTVPYGYTF
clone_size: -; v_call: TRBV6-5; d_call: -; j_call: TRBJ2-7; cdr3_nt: TGTGCCAGCAGTTACAGGGAGATCCTCTACGAGCAGTACTTC; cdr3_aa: CASSYREILYEQYF
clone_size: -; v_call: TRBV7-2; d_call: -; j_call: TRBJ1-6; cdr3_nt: TGTGCCAGCAGCTTAGGTCCCTTCGGGTCAGGGGATACACCCCTCCACTTT; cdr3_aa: CASSLGPFGSGDTPLHF
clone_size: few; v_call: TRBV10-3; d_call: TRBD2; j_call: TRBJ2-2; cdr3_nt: TGTGCCACCAGCCCGGGACTAGCGGGGGGGCCGCGCACCGGGGAGCTGTTTTTT; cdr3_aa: CATSPGLAGGPRTGELFF
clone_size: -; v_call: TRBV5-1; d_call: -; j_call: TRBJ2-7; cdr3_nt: TGCGCCAGCAGCTTGGAGGGAGTCGGCGAGCAGTACTTC; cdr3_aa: CASSLEGVGEQYF
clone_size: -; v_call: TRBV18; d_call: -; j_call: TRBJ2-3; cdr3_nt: TGTGCCAGCTCACCGGCGACAGGCGCCTTGGGAGATACGCAGTATTTT; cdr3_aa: CASSPATGALGDTQYF
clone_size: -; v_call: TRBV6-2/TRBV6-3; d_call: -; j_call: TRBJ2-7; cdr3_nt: TGTGCCAGCAGTTCCCGGGGATTACGTTACGAACAGCTCTACGAGCAGTACTTC; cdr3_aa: CASSSRGLRYEQLYEQYF
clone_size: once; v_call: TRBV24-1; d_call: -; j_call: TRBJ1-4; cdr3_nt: TGTGCCACCAGTGAGGGCTCTAATGAAAAACTGTTTTTT; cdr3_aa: CATSEGSNEKLFF
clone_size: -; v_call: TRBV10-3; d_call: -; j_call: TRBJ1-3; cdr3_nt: TGTGCCATCAGGACGGTTTTAACGGCCGGGGACACCATATATTTT; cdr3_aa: CAIRTVLTAGDTIYF
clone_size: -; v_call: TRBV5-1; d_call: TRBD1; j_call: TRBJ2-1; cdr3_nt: TGCGCCAGCAGCTTGGGGGGACAACGACAGGGAAGGGCATACAATGAGCAGTTCTTC; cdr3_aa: CASSLGGQRQGRAYNEQFF
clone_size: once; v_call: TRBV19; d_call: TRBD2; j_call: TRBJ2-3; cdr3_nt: TGTGCCAGTAGTATAGGACTAGCGGGGGTGACAGATACGCAGTATTTT; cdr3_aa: CASSIGLAGVTDTQYF
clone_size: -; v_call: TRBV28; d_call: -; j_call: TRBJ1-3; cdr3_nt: TGTGCCAGCACCTGGCAGGGGTCCTCTGGAAACACCATATATTTT; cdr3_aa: CASTWQGSSGNTIYF
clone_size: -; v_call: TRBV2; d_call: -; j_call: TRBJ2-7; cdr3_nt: TGTGCCAGCAGTGAAACAACGACAGGCAGCGAGCAGTACTTC; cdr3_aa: CASSETTTGSEQYF
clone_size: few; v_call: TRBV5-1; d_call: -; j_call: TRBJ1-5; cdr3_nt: TGCGCCAGCAGTGTGAGGGACAATCAGCCCCAGCATTTT; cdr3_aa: CASSVRDNQPQHF
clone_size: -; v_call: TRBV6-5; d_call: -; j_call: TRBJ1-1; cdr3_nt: TGTGCCGTCGGGACATTTGTTGGCACTGAAGCTTTCTTT; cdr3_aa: CAVGTFVGTEAFF
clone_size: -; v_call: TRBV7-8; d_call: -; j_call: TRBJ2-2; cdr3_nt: TGTGCCAGCAGCTCCCGTCGAGGCGGGGAGCTGTTTTTT; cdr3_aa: CASSSRRGGELFF
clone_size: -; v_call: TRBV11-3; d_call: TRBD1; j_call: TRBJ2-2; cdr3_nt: TGTGCCAGCAGCTCAAGACGGACAGGGGGGACCGGGGAGCTGTTTTTT; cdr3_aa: CASSSRRTGGTGELFF
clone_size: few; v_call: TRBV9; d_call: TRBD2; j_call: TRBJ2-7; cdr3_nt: TGTGCCAGCAGCGCAAGCCGGGACTACACGTACGAGCAGTACTTC; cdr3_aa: CASSASRDYTYEQYF
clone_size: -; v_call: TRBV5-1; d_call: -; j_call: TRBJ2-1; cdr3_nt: TGCGCCAGCAGCTTCCGAAGTGGACTAAACAATGAGCAGTTCTTC; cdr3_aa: CASSFRSGLNNEQFF
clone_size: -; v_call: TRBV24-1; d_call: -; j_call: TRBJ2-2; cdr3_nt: TGTGCCACCAGTGATTTGCGCAGGGCAGCGGGGGAGCTGTTTTTT; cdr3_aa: CATSDLRRAAGELFF
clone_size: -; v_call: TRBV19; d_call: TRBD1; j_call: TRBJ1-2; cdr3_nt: TGTGCCAGTAGTATAGGACAGGGGAACTATGGCTACACCTTC; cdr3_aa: CASSIGQGNYGYTF
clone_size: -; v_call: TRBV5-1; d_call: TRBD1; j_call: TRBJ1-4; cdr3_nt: TGCGCCAGCAGAAACTCAGGGGGTAATGAAAAACTGTTTTTT; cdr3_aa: CASRNSGGNEKLFF
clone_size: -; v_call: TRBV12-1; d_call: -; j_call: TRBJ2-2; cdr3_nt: TGTGCCAGGATAGCGGGGGGGCTAGGGACCGGGGAGCTGTTTTTT; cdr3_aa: CARIAGGLGTGELFF
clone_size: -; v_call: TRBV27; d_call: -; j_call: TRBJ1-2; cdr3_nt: TGTGCCAGCAGTTTCGGGGTAAACTATGGCTACACCTTC; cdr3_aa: CASSFGVNYGYTF
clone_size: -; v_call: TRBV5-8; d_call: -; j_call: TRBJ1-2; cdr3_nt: TGTGCCAGCAGCTGGGAGGGTGGCTATGGCTACACCTTC; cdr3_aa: CASSWEGGYGYTF
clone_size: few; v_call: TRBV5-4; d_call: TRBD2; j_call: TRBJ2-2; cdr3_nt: TGTGCCAGCAGCTTCGGGACTAGCGGGATCACCGGGGAGCTGTTTTTT; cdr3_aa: CASSFGTSGITGELFF
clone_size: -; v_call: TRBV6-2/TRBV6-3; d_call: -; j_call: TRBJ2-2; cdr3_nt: TGTGCCAGCAGTCGGAGGCCCCTGAACACCGGGGAGCTGTTTTTT; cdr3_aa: CASSRRPLNTGELFF
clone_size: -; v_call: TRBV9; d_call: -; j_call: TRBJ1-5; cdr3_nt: TGTGCCAGCAGCGTAGGGAGCGAGGGACAGCCCCAGCATTTT; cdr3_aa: CASSVGSEGQPQHF
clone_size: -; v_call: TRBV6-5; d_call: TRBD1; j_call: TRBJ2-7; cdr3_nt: TGTGCCAGCAAAGCTCAGGACAGGGCCTCCTACGAGCAGTACTTC; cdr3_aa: CASKAQDRASYEQYF
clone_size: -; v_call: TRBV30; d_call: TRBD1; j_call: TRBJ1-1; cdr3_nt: TGTGCCTGGAGTGTATTCGGGACAGACGAAGCTTTCTTT; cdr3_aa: CAWSVFGTDEAFF
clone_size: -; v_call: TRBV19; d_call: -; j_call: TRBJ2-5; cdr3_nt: TGTGCCAGTAGTATACAGGGGAGACAAGAGACCCAGTACTTC; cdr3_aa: CASSIQGRQETQYF
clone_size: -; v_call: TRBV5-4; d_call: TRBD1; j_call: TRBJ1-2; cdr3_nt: TGTGCCAGCAGCTTGGATGGACAGGGTTTCTATGGCTACACCTTC; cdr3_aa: CASSLDGQGFYGYTF
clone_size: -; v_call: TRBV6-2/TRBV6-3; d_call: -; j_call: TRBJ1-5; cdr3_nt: TGTGCCAGCAGTTACAAAAGACAGGTCCCTCACCCCAATCAGCCCCAGCATTTT; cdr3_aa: CASSYKRQVPHPNQPQHF
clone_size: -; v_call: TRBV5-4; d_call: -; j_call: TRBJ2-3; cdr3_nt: TGTGCCAGCAGCAGCGGAGGGGCGCGTAGCACAGATACGCAGTATTTT; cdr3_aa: CASSSGGARSTDTQYF
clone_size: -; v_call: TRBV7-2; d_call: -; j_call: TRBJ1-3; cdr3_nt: TGTGCCAGCAGCTTAAGAGGAGCTTCTGGAAACACCATATATTTT; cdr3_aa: CASSLRGASGNTIYF
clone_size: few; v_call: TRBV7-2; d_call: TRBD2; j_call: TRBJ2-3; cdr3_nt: TGTGCCAGCAGCTTAGTCCGGCGGGGGGGCAAAGGCGCACATACGCAGTATTTT; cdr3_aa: CASSLVRRGGKGAHTQYF